The sequence of this T cell receptor beta chain was determined in a study of shared clonotypes between healthy human individuals. Germline CDR1 and CDR2: SGDLS and YYNGEE. V was cut by 4 bases and J by 2 bases, with 16 bases left in between. The CDR3 length is 15 residues. The donor population consisted of healthy HIV-negative adults with no recent acute infections or vaccinations. Data came from immunoSEQ multiplex PCR; TCRdb stores just in-frame clones and leaves some out. Here the sample spans approximately 2,300,000 clones, 80% to 95% being singletons. A note on this clone: The antigen remains unidentified.

Whole-study results and caveats: The expectation was that sequencing depth would affect clonotype sharing among donors. Naive subsets generally exceeded memory subsets in estimated richness.

The V gene is TRBV9, the J gene TRBJ2-7, with D perhaps TRBD1 (6 bases). What was sequenced was naive CD4+ T cells from PBMCs. Subset meaning: CD45RA+ positively selected. This receptor was obtained from a man between 18 and 29 years old in good health. Some clones in this sample may be carry-over from other donors' samples. CDR3 protein: CASSPVGARAYEQYF. In DNA form, the CDR3 reads TGTGCCAGCAGCCCCGTGGGGGCCCGAGCCTACGAGCAGTACTTC.